The rows below give T cell receptor beta chains drawn from one sample of a study of T cells in Graves' hyperthyroidism and ophthalmopathy. TCRdb used MiXCR to reprocess the multiplex PCR reads, holding one entry per CDR3 protein. There are about 380,000 distinct CDR3 sequences in the sample; under 20% occur only once, and 35% to 45% lies in the top ten. Sequencing was performed on blood. The receptors stem from a man aged 18 to 29 with Graves' ophthalmopathy. Each CDR3 is given with its conserved first and last residue. The D gene is left open where the match is weak. Clone size is shown for a subset of rows, as once, few, many or a class of expanded clone.

J	D	size	V	CDR3	DNA
TRBJ2-7	NA	many	TRBV4-1	CASSPTGMSYEQYF	TGCGCCAGCAGCCCGACGGGGATGTCCTACGAGCAGTACTTC
TRBJ2-1	TRBD2	many	TRBV20-1	CSAHGTSRVDEQFF	TGCAGTGCGCACGGGACTAGCAGGGTCGATGAGCAGTTCTTC
TRBJ2-7	NA	NA	TRBV10-2	CASSEGGSYYEQYF	TGCGCCAGCAGTGAAGGAGGGTCCTACTACGAGCAGTACTTC
TRBJ1-2	TRBD1	few	TRBV6-1	CASSWRQGADGYTF	TGTGCCAGCAGTTGGAGACAGGGGGCAGATGGCTACACCTTC
TRBJ2-3	NA	few	TRBV4-1	CASSGTVSLSDTQYF	TGCGCCAGCAGCGGCACTGTCTCCCTCTCAGATACGCAGTATTTT
TRBJ1-5	NA	many	TRBV6-1	CASTRSRVDQPQHF	TGTGCCAGCACCCGGAGCAGGGTTGATCAGCCCCAGCATTTT
TRBJ2-7	TRBD2	NA	TRBV7-9	CASSRDSSGGRNEQYF	TGTGCCAGCAGTCGGGACTCTAGCGGGGGGCGAAACGAGCAGTACTTC
TRBJ2-3	NA	many	TRBV3-1	CASSQFQDTQYF	TGTGCCAGCAGCCAATTCCAAGATACGCAGTATTTT
TRBJ1-3	NA	few	TRBV28	CASSLGSRNTIYF	TGTGCCAGCAGTTTAGGCTCCCGGAACACCATATATTTT
TRBJ2-3	TRBD2	NA	TRBV5-5	CASSQGPSGGAAADTQYF	TGTGCCAGCAGCCAAGGCCCTAGCGGGGGGGCCGCGGCAGATACGCAGTATTTT
TRBJ1-6	NA	many	TRBV5-1	CASSLQIGAGNSPLHF	TGCGCCAGCAGCTTGCAGATAGGGGCCGGTAATTCACCCCTCCACTTT
TRBJ2-6	TRBD1	NA	TRBV19	CASSPGWAGGFGANVLTF	TGTGCCAGTAGCCCGGGATGGGCAGGGGGCTTTGGGGCCAACGTCCTGACTTTC
TRBJ1-6	NA	NA	TRBV25-1	CASSEPLAGGSNSPLHF	TGTGCCAGCAGTGAACCCCTCGCGGGGGGGAGTAATTCACCCCTCCACTTT
TRBJ2-2	NA	many	TRBV14	CASSQDPDTGELFF	TGTGCCAGCAGCCAAGATCCGGACACCGGGGAGCTGTTTTTT
TRBJ2-2	TRBD2	few	TRBV12-3/TRBV12-4	CASRGSGHTGELFF	TGTGCCAGCAGGGGTAGCGGGCACACCGGGGAGCTGTTTTTT
TRBJ2-1	NA	NA	TRBV20-1	CSARLLVIPYNEQFF	TGCAGTGCTAGACTACTAGTAATCCCCTACAATGAGCAGTTCTTC
TRBJ1-6	NA	NA	TRBV7-4	CASSLEDPGDSPLHF	TGTGCCAGCAGCTTAGAGGACCCGGGGGATTCACCCCTCCACTTT
TRBJ1-5	TRBD1	NA	TRBV18	CASSLNRQGRFSNQPQHF	TGTGCCAGCTCACTGAACAGACAGGGTCGATTCAGCAATCAGCCCCAGCATTTT
TRBJ2-2	TRBD2	NA	TRBV10-3	CAINLSGVTGELFF	TGTGCCATCAATCTTAGCGGGGTGACCGGGGAGCTGTTTTTT
TRBJ1-2	TRBD1	many	TRBV9	CASSGLTGDGYTF	TGTGCCAGCAGCGGATTGACAGGGGATGGCTACACCTTC
TRBJ1-5	NA	few	TRBV9	CASSVGAGNQPQHF	TGTGCCAGCAGCGTTGGGGCGGGAAATCAGCCCCAGCATTTT
TRBJ2-1	TRBD2	many	TRBV7-9	CASSPTPGLGSYNEQFF	TGTGCCAGCAGCCCTACTCCGGGACTAGGTTCCTACAATGAGCAGTTCTTC
TRBJ2-7	NA	many	TRBV20-1	CSARESAGSVEQYF	TGCAGTGCTAGAGAGTCGGCAGGGTCCGTCGAGCAGTACTTC
TRBJ2-6	NA	NA	TRBV9	CASSVGRGLVSGANVLTF	TGTGCCAGCAGCGTAGGCAGGGGTCTCGTATCTGGGGCCAACGTCCTGACTTTC
TRBJ1-2	NA	many	TRBV3-1	CASSHLSGEDGYTF	TGTGCCAGCAGCCATCTATCGGGAGAAGATGGCTACACCTTC
TRBJ1-6	NA	NA	TRBV12-3/TRBV12-4	CASRGAGNSPLHF	TGTGCCAGCAGGGGGGCTGGGAATTCACCCCTCCACTTT
TRBJ2-1	TRBD2	NA	TRBV6-2/TRBV6-3	CASSYGLGIEQFF	TGTGCCAGCAGTTATGGACTAGGGATTGAGCAGTTCTTC
TRBJ1-2	NA	NA	TRBV7-6	CASSPGPTESYGYTF	TGTGCCAGCAGCCCAGGCCCGACAGAGTCGTATGGCTACACCTTC
TRBJ2-5	TRBD1	NA	TRBV28	CASSRPGTGSGETQYF	TGTGCCAGCAGTCGCCCCGGGACAGGGTCGGGCGAGACCCAGTACTTC
TRBJ1-1	NA	many	TRBV3-1	CASSQDYLNTEAFF	TGTGCCAGCAGCCAAGATTACCTTAACACTGAAGCTTTCTTT
TRBJ2-1	NA	many	TRBV7-3	CASSLTPAGRNEQFF	TGTGCCAGCAGCTTAACCCCTGCAGGGCGAAATGAGCAGTTCTTC
TRBJ2-2	TRBD2	NA	TRBV28	CASSLDGPGTIAGELFF	TGTGCCAGCAGTTTAGACGGCCCTGGGACTATCGCCGGGGAGCTGTTTTTT
TRBJ1-6	NA	few	TRBV12-3/TRBV12-4	CASSGYSYNSPLHF	TGTGCCAGCAGCGGATACTCCTATAATTCACCCCTCCACTTT
TRBJ2-3	NA	few	TRBV5-1	CASSFSRSTSTDTQYF	TGCGCCAGCAGCTTCTCCAGGAGTACTAGCACAGATACGCAGTATTTT
TRBJ2-1	TRBD2	many	TRBV2	CASATSGETLGNEQFF	TGTGCCAGTGCGACTAGCGGGGAAACCCTAGGCAATGAGCAGTTCTTC
TRBJ2-7	NA	many	TRBV10-3	CAISPGYEQYF	TGTGCCATCAGTCCGGGGTACGAGCAGTACTTC
TRBJ1-1	NA	many	TRBV5-1	CASSLPSNTEAFF	TGCGCCAGCAGCTTGCCTTCCAACACTGAAGCTTTCTTT
TRBJ2-3	NA	NA	TRBV18	CASSPLSADTDTQYF	TGTGCCAGCTCACCGCTGTCTGCCGACACAGATACGCAGTATTTT
TRBJ2-7	TRBD2	few	TRBV7-8	CASSLVGGGSSYEQYF	TGTGCCAGCAGCTTAGTTGGCGGGGGGAGCTCCTACGAGCAGTACTTC
TRBJ1-2	TRBD1	few	TRBV7-9	CASSVTYGTGYGYTF	TGTGCCAGCAGCGTAACTTACGGGACAGGTTATGGCTACACCTTC
TRBJ2-3	NA	few	TRBV5-1	CASSLGWGGAISIPDTQYF	TGCGCCAGCAGCTTGGGTTGGGGGGGGGCCATCTCCATTCCAGATACGCAGTATTTT
TRBJ2-1	NA	many	TRBV7-8	CASSLIGRIQFF	TGTGCCAGCAGCTTAATAGGACGGATTCAGTTCTTC
TRBJ2-2	NA	many	TRBV3-1	CASSSSGFTGELFF	TGTGCCAGCAGCTCTAGTGGATTCACCGGGGAGCTGTTTTTT